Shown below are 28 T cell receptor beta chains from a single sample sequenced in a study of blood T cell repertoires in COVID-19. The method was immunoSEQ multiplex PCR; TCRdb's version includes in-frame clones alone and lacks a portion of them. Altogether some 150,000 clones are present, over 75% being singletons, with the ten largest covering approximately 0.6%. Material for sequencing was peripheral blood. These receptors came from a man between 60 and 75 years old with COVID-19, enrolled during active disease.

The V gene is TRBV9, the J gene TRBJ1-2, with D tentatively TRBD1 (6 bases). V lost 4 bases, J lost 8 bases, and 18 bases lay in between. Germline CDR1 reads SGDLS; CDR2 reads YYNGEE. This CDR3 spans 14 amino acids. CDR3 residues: CASSSPGEVGGYTF. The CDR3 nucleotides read TGTGCCAGCAGCTCCCCAGGGGAAGTTGGGGGCTACACCTTC. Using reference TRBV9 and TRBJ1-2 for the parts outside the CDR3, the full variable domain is DSGVTQTPKHLITATGQRVTLRCSPRSGDLSVYWYQQSLDQGLQFLIQYYNGEERAKGNILERFSAQQFPDLHSELNLSSLELGDSALYFCASSSPGEVGGYTFGSGTRLTVV.

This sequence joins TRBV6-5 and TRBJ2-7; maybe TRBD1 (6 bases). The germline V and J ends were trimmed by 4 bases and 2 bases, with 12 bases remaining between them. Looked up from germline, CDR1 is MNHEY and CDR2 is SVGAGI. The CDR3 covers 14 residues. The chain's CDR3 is CASSSMRTAYEQYF. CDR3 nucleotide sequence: TGTGCCAGCAGTTCAATGCGGACAGCCTACGAGCAGTACTTC.

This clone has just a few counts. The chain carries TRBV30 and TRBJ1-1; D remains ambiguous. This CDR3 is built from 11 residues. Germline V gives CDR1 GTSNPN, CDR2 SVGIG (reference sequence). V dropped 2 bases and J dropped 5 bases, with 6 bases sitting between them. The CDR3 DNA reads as TGTGCCTGGAGTACTGTGACTGAAGCTTTCTTT. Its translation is CAWSTVTEAFF.

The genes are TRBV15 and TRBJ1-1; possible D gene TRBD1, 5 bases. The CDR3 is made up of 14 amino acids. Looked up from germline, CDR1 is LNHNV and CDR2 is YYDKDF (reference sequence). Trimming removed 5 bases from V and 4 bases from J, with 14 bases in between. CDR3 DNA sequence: TGTGCCACCAGCTCAATTGGGGGGGTCACTGAAGCTTTCTTT. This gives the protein CATSSIGGVTEAFF.

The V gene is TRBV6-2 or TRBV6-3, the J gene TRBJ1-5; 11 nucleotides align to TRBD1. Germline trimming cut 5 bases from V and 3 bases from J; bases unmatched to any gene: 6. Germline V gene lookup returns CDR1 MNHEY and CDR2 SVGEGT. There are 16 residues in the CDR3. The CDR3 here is CASSQGTGGHNQPQHF. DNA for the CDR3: TGTGCCAGCAGTCAAGGGACAGGGGGACACAATCAGCCCCAGCATTTT.

CDR3 amino acids: CASSLLGTGDEKLFF. CDR3 in DNA: TGTGCCAGCAGTTTGCTAGGAACAGGGGATGAAAAACTGTTTTTT. The rearrangement links TRBV28 to TRBJ1-4; 7 bases line up with TRBD1. CDR1 MDHEN and CDR2 SYDVKM come from the germline V gene. V dropped 3 bases and J dropped 6; count of bases not matched to a gene: 7. The length of the CDR3 is 15 residues.

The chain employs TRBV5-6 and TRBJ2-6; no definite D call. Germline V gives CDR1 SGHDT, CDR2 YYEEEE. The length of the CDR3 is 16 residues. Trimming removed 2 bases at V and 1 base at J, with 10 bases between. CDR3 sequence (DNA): TGTGCCAGCAGCTTCCCACAGCTTTCTGGGGCCAACGTCCTGACTTTC. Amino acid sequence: CASSFPQLSGANVLTF.

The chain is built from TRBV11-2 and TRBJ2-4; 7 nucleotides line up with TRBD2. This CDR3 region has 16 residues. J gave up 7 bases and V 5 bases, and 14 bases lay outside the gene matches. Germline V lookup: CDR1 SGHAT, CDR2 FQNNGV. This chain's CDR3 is CASSPEGRGLGNIQYF. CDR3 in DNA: TGTGCCAGCAGCCCAGAGGGGAGGGGCCTTGGGAACATTCAGTACTTC.

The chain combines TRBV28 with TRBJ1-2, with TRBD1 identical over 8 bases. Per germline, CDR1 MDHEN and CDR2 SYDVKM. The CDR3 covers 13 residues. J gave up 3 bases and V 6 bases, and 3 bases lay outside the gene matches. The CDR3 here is CASSVDRDYGYTF. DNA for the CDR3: TGTGCCAGCAGCGTGGACAGGGACTATGGCTACACCTTC.

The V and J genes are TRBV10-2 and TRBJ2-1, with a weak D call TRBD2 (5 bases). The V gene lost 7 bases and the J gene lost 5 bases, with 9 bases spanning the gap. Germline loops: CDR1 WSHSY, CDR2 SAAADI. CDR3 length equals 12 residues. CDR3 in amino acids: CASNPGNNEQFF. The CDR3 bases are TGCGCCAGCAACCCGGGAAACAATGAGCAGTTCTTC.

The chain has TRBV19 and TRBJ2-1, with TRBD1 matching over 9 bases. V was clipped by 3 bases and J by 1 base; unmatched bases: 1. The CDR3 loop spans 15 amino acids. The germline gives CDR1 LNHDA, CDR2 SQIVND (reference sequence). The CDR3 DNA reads TGTGCCAGTAGTATTGGGACAGGGTCCTACAATGAGCAGTTCTTC. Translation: CASSIGTGSYNEQFF.

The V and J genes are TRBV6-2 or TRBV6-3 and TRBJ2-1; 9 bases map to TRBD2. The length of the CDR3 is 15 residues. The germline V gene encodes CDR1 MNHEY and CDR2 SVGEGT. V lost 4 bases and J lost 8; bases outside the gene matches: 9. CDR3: CASSSRGLALDEQFF. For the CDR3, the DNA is TGTGCCAGCAGTTCCCGGGGACTAGCACTTGATGAGCAGTTCTTC.

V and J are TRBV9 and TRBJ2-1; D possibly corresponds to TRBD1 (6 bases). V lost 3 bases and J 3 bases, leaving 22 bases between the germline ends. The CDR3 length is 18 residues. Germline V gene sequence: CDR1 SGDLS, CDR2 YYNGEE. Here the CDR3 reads CASSASTNTGPYYNEQFF. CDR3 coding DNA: TGTGCCAGCAGCGCCTCCACAAATACAGGGCCTTACTACAATGAGCAGTTCTTC.

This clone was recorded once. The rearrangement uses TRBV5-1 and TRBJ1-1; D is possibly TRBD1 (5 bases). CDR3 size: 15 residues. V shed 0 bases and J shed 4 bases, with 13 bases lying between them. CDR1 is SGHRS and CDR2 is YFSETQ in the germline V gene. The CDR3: CASSLAKGSATEAFF. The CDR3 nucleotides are TGCGCCAGCAGCTTGGCCAAGGGGTCGGCCACTGAAGCTTTCTTT.

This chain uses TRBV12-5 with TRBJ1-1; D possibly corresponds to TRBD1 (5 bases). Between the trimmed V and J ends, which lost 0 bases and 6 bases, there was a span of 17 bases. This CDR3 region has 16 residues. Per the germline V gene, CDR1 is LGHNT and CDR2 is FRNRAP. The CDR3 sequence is CASGLVLGGSFSEAFF. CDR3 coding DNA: TGTGCTAGTGGTTTGGTATTGGGGGGGTCGTTCTCTGAAGCTTTCTTT.

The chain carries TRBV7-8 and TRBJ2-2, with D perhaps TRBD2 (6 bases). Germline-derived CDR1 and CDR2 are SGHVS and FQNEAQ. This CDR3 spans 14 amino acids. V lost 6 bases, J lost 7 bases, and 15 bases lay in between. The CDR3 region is CASSPSVGSGELFF. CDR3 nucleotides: TGTGCCAGCAGTCCTAGCGTCGGGAGCGGGGAGCTGTTTTTT. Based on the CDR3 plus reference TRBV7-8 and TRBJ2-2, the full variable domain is GAGVSQSPRYKVAKRGQDVALRCDPISGHVSLFWYQQALGQGPEFLTYFQNEAQLDKSGLPSDRFFAERPEGSVSTLKIQRTQQEDSAVYLCASSPSVGSGELFFGEGSRLTVL.

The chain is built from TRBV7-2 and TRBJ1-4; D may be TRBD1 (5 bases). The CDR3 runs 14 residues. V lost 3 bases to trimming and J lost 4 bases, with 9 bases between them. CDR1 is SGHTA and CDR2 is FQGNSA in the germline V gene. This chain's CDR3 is CASSFGGINEKLFF. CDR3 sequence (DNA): TGTGCCAGCAGCTTCGGGGGAATTAATGAAAAACTGTTTTTT.

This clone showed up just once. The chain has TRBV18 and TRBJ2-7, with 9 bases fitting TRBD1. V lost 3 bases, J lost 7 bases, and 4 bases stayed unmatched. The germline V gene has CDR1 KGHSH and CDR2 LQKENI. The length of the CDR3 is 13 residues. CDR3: CASSPSTGGEQYF. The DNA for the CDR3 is TGTGCCAGCTCACCCTCGACAGGGGGTGAGCAGTACTTC.

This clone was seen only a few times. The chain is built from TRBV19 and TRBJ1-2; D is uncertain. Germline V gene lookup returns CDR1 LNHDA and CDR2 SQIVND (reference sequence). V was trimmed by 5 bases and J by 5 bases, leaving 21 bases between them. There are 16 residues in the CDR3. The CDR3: CASSPWTIPDAYGYTF. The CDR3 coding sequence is TGTGCCAGTAGTCCATGGACTATTCCCGACGCTTATGGCTACACCTTC.

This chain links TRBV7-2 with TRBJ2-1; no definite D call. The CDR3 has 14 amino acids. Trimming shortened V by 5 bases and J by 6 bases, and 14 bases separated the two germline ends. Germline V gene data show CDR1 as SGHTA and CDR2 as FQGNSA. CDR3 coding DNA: TGTGCCAGCAGCCCCGAGGCTCGGGTCAATGAGCAGTTCTTC. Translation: CASSPEARVNEQFF.

CDR3 amino acids: CASSGDRLAYGYTF. In DNA, the CDR3 is TGTGCCAGCAGTGGAGACAGGCTTGCCTATGGCTACACCTTC. The chain combines TRBV2 with TRBJ1-2; D perhaps matches TRBD1 (6 bases). V lost 4 bases and J 4 bases, leaving 13 bases between the germline ends. Germline CDR1 SNHLY, CDR2 FYNNEI. The CDR3 sequence is 14 residues long.

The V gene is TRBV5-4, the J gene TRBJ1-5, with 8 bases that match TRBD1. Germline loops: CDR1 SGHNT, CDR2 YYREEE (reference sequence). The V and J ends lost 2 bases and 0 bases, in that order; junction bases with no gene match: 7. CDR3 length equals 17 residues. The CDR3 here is CASSFGTGSLSNQPQHF. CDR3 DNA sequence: TGTGCCAGCAGCTTCGGGACAGGATCCCTTAGCAATCAGCCCCAGCATTTT.

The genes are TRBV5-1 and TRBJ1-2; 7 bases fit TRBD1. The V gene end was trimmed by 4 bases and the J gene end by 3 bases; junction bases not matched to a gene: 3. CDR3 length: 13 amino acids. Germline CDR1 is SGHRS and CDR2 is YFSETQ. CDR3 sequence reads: CASSDQGDYGYTF. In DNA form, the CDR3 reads TGCGCCAGCAGCGACCAGGGGGACTATGGCTACACCTTC.

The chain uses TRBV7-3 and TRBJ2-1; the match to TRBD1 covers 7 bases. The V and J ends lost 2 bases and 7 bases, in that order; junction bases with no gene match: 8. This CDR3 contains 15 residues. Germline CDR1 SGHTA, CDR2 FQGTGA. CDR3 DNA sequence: TGTGCCAGCAGCTTACGGCCAGGGGGTTGGAATGAGCAGTTCTTC. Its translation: CASSLRPGGWNEQFF. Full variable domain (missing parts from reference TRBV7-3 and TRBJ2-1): GAGVSQTPSNKVTEKGKYVELRCDPISGHTALYWYRQSLGQGPEFLIYFQGTGAADDSGLPNDRFFAVRPEGSVSTLKIQRTERGDSAVYLCASSLRPGGWNEQFFGPGTRLTVL.

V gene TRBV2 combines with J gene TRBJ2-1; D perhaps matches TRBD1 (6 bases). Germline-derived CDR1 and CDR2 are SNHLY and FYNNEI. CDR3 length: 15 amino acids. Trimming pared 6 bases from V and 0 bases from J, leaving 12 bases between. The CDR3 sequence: CASSNRVNSYNEQFF. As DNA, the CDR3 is TGTGCCAGCAGCAACAGGGTAAACTCCTACAATGAGCAGTTCTTC.

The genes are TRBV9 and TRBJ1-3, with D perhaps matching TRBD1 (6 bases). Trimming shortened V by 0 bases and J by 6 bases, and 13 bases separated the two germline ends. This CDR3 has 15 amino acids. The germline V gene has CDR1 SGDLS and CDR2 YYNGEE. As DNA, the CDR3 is TGTGCCAGCAGCGTAGCAGGACAGAGACTAAACACCATATATTTT. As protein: CASSVAGQRLNTIYF.

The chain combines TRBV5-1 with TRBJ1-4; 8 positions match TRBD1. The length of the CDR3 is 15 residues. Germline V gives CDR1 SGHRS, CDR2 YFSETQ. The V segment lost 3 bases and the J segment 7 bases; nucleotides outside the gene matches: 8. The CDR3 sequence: CASSSPGTGTEKLFF. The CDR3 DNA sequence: TGCGCCAGCAGCTCTCCCGGGACAGGCACTGAAAAACTGTTTTTT.

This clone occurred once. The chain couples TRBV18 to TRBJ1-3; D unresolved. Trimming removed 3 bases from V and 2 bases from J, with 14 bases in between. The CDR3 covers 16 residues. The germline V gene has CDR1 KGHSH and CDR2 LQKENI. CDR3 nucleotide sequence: TGTGCCAGCTCACCGCCCGGCCGGGGAGCTGGAAACACCATATATTTT. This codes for CASSPPGRGAGNTIYF.